These T cell receptor beta chains were read from a single sample in a study of regulatory T cells in long-lasting Graves disease. TCRdb used MiXCR to reprocess the multiplex PCR reads, holding one entry per CDR3 protein. The data show about 450,000 distinct CDR3 sequences, over 15% seen once. The same sample was also used in a study of T cells in Graves' hyperthyroidism and ophthalmopathy.

The source material was peripheral blood mononuclear cells (PBMCs), sampled at new diagnosis, from a patient treated with antithyroid drugs. The receptors here all came from a woman in her thirties with Graves disease. Each CDR3 is given with its conserved first and last residue. D genes are given only for firm matches. Size is stated for part of the rows, as once, few or many counts, or as a class when the clone is expanded.

d_call j_call v_call clone_size cdr3_aa cdr3_nt
- TRBJ1-6 TRBV5-1 few CASSLGQGGSPLHF TGCGCCAGCAGCTTGGGGCAGGGTGGTTCACCCCTCCACTTT
- TRBJ2-7 TRBV4-1 many CASSQAAGPAYEQYF TGCGCCAGCAGCCAAGCCGCAGGACCGGCCTACGAGCAGTACTTC
- TRBJ2-3 TRBV11-2 - CASSSSGATSTDTQYF TGTGCCAGCAGCTCGTCGGGAGCAACTAGCACAGATACGCAGTATTTT
TRBD2 TRBJ2-3 TRBV10-3 - CAINRIAGGPADTQYF TGTGCCATCAATCGAATAGCGGGAGGGCCGGCAGATACGCAGTATTTT
- TRBJ2-7 TRBV28 - CASSLGGNGQYF TGTGCCAGCAGTTTAGGGGGGAACGGGCAGTACTTC
- TRBJ1-1 TRBV2 many CASSEALGELEAFF TGTGCCAGCAGTGAAGCGCTGGGAGAACTTGAAGCTTTCTTT
- TRBJ2-1 TRBV7-2 many CASSRRTLRSYNEQFF TGTGCCAGCAGCCGTAGGACTTTGCGATCCTACAATGAGCAGTTCTTC
TRBD2 TRBJ2-1 TRBV7-9 - CASSPRRGSKVNEQFF TGTGCCAGCAGCCCGCGCCGCGGGAGCAAGGTAAATGAGCAGTTCTTC
- TRBJ1-6 TRBV11-2 - CASSSPSDVPLHF TGTGCCAGCAGCTCCCCGAGTGATGTGCCCCTCCACTTT
- TRBJ1-1 TRBV6-9 - CASSYPITVANTEAFF TGTGCCAGCAGTTACCCCATTACTGTAGCGAACACTGAAGCTTTCTTT
- TRBJ1-1 TRBV6-2/TRBV6-3 many CASIPYGRENTEAFF TGTGCCAGCATCCCTTACGGACGGGAGAACACTGAAGCTTTCTTT
- TRBJ2-7 TRBV3-1 - CASSHRGSYEQYF TGTGCCAGCAGCCATAGGGGCTCCTACGAGCAGTACTTC
- TRBJ1-2 TRBV20-1 many CSADLDSYGYTF TGCAGTGCTGACCTTGACAGTTATGGCTACACCTTC
- TRBJ2-1 TRBV2 many CASSETEPSSYNEQFF TGTGCCAGCAGTGAAACCGAGCCTAGCTCCTACAATGAGCAGTTCTTC
TRBD1 TRBJ2-2 TRBV19 - CASSIFPGQARTGELFF TGTGCCAGTAGTATATTCCCCGGACAGGCTCGCACCGGGGAGCTGTTTTTT
- TRBJ2-3 TRBV20-1 many CSATTDRFGTDTQYF TGCAGTGCTACCACCGACAGGTTCGGCACAGATACGCAGTATTTT
- TRBJ2-3 TRBV6-1 many CASSAFGGEGTDTQYF TGTGCCAGCAGTGCCTTTGGGGGAGAGGGGACAGATACGCAGTATTTT
TRBD1 TRBJ2-2 TRBV4-1 - CASSHGTGDTGELFF TGCGCCAGCAGCCACGGGACAGGGGACACCGGGGAGCTGTTTTTT
TRBD1 TRBJ1-3 TRBV30 - CASTGNAGNTIYF TGTGCCTCGACAGGGAACGCTGGAAACACCATATATTTT
TRBD2 TRBJ2-6 TRBV12-3/TRBV12-4 - CASRLTSGNSGANVLTF TGTGCCAGCAGGCTGACTAGCGGGAACTCTGGGGCCAACGTCCTGACTTTC
TRBD2 TRBJ2-3 TRBV29-1 few CSVEGSSGATDMQYF TGCAGCGTTGAAGGTTCTAGCGGGGCAACAGATATGCAGTATTTT
- TRBJ2-1 TRBV18 - CASSPSGSGSYNEQFF TGTGCCAGCTCACCATCAGGCAGCGGGTCCTACAATGAGCAGTTCTTC
- TRBJ1-4 TRBV6-1 many CASRPLGEKLFF TGTGCCAGCAGACCACTGGGGGAAAAACTGTTTTTT
- TRBJ1-6 TRBV27 - CASTALTRLQNSPLHF TGTGCCAGCACCGCCCTTACACGTCTCCAAAATTCACCCCTCCACTTT
TRBD2 TRBJ2-7 TRBV7-9 many CASSSAPTSGSRNEQYF TGTGCCAGCAGCTCAGCGCCGACGAGCGGGAGTCGGAACGAGCAGTACTTC
TRBD2 TRBJ2-1 TRBV11-1 many CASRGGLAGPTYNEQFF TGTGCCAGCAGAGGTGGACTAGCGGGACCGACTTACAATGAGCAGTTCTTC
- TRBJ1-2 TRBV5-1 - CASSSEGRLRHYGYTF TGCGCCAGCAGCTCCGAAGGACGCCTTCGGCACTATGGCTACACCTTC
- TRBJ2-2 TRBV7-9 once CASSSSSTGELFF TGTGCCAGCAGCTCTAGTAGCACCGGGGAGCTGTTTTTT
- TRBJ2-1 TRBV7-9 - CASSSRGRLLYNEQFF TGTGCCAGCAGCTCGCGAGGTAGACTGTTATACAATGAGCAGTTCTTC
- TRBJ1-2 TRBV10-3 - CAISGDGPSRYTF TGTGCCATCAGTGGAGATGGTCCCTCGCGCTACACCTTC
- TRBJ1-4 TRBV12-3/TRBV12-4 once CASSLSPGSGLREKLFF TGTGCCAGCAGTTTATCCCCAGGGTCAGGGTTGAGAGAAAAACTGTTTTTT
TRBD1 TRBJ2-1 TRBV24-1 many CATSDPSGTGNNEQFF TGTGCCACCAGTGACCCCTCCGGGACAGGGAACAATGAGCAGTTCTTC
TRBD1 TRBJ2-7 TRBV7-8 - CASSRQRTGTYEQYF TGCGCCAGCAGCCGCCAGAGGACAGGGACCTACGAGCAGTACTTC
- TRBJ2-6 TRBV5-6 - CASSFDSLAIRNVLTF TGTGCCAGCAGTTTCGACAGTCTTGCGATAAGAAACGTCCTGACTTTC
- TRBJ2-1 TRBV14 - CASRPASGGSSYNEQFF TGTGCCAGCAGGCCCGCCTCGGGCGGTAGCTCCTACAATGAGCAGTTCTTC
TRBD2 TRBJ2-2 TRBV7-9 - CAPGTSVGGELFF TGTGCCCCCGGGACTAGCGTGGGCGGGGAGCTGTTTTTT
- TRBJ1-2 TRBV27 many CASWKRGSGYTF TGTGCCAGCTGGAAGCGGGGAAGCGGCTACACCTTC
TRBD2 TRBJ2-1 TRBV6-1 few CASTVAGKYEQFF TGTGCCAGTACGGTAGCGGGAAAATATGAGCAGTTCTTC
- TRBJ2-1 TRBV5-1 - CASSLVVAVYNEQFF TGCGCCAGCAGCTTGGTTGTAGCGGTCTACAATGAGCAGTTCTTC
TRBD1 TRBJ2-7 TRBV29-1 - CSVGTGTGAYEQYF TGCAGCGTGGGGACCGGGACAGGAGCCTACGAGCAGTACTTC
- TRBJ2-5 TRBV3-1 - CASSYFQETQYF TGTGCCAGCAGTTATTTTCAAGAGACCCAGTACTTC
- TRBJ1-1 TRBV2 many CASSERVAPTEAFF TGTGCCAGCAGTGAACGGGTAGCTCCCACTGAAGCTTTCTTT
- TRBJ2-7 TRBV20-1 many CSAPTTLGEDEQYF TGCAGTGCTCCGACTACCCTCGGGGAAGACGAGCAGTACTTC
- TRBJ1-1 TRBV2 many CASADTEAFF TGTGCCAGCGCCGACACTGAAGCTTTCTTT
- TRBJ2-1 TRBV24-1 many CATSDNRDWRNEQFF TGTGCCACCAGTGATAACCGGGACTGGAGGAATGAGCAGTTCTTC
TRBD1 TRBJ1-5 TRBV30 many CAWATGGRQPQHF TGTGCCTGGGCCACAGGGGGCCGTCAGCCCCAGCATTTT
TRBD2 TRBJ2-7 TRBV20-1 few CSAPIPLTSDYEQYF TGCAGTGCCCCCATCCCGCTGACTAGCGACTACGAGCAGTACTTC
TRBD2 TRBJ2-7 TRBV9 many CASSERAGRYEQYF TGTGCCAGCAGCGAGAGAGCGGGAAGGTACGAGCAGTACTTC
TRBD2 TRBJ2-1 TRBV5-5 - CASSKGLAGELHNEQFF TGTGCCAGCAGCAAGGGACTAGCGGGAGAATTACACAATGAGCAGTTCTTC
TRBD1 TRBJ2-2 TRBV19 few CASTPGTGASTGELFF TGTGCCAGTACCCCCGGGACAGGGGCGAGCACCGGGGAGCTGTTTTTT